This T cell receptor (beta chain) was profiled in a study of T cell changes during pregnancy in multiple sclerosis. Assay used: immunoSEQ multiplex PCR; TCRdb lists only in-frame clones, some missing. The sample has 60,000 to 95,000 clones, 75% to 95% seen once. The V end was cut by 4 bases, the J end by 3 bases, with 7 bases between. The CDR3 spans 14 residues. In germline, CDR1 is SGHVS, CDR2 FQNEAQ. V gene TRBV7-8 combines with J gene TRBJ1-6, with D unresolved. The sequence was collected from a female donor with multiple sclerosis, enrolled in a pregnancy study. The source was CD4+ T cells from peripheral blood mononuclear cells, collected before pregnancy. The CDR3, as DNA: TGTGCCAGCAGCTCGGAGGTCTATAATTCACCCCTCCACTTT. It codes for CASSSEVYNSPLHF.